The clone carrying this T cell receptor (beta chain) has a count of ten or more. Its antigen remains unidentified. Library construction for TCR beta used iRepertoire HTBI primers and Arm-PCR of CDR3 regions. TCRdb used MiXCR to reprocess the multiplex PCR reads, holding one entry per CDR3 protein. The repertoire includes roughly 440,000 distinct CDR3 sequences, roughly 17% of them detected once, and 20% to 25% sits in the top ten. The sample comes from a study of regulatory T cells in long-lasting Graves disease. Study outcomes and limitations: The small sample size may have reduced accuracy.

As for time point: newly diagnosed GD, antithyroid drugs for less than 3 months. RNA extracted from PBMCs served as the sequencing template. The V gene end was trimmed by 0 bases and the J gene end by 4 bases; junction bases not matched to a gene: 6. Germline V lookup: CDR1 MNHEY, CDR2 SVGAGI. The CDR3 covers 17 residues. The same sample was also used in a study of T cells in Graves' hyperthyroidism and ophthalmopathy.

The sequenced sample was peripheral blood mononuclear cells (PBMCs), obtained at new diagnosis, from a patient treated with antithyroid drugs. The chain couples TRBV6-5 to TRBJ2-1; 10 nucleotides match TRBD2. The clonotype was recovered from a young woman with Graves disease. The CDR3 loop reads CASSYSNLAGVYNEQFF. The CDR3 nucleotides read TGTGCCAGCAGTTACTCGAATCTAGCGGGGGTATACAATGAGCAGTTCTTC.